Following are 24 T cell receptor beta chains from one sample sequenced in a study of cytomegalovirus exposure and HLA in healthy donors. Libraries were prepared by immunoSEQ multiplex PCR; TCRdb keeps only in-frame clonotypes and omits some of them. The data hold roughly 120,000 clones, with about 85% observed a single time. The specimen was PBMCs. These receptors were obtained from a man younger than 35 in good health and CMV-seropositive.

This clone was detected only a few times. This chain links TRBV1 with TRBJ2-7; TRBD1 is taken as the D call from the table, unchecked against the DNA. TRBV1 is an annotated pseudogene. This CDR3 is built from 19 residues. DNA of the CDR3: TGCACCAGCAGCCAACTCCCGGGACAGATATTTACTTGGTTCCACGAGCAGTACTTC. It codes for CTSSQLPGQIFTWFHEQYF.

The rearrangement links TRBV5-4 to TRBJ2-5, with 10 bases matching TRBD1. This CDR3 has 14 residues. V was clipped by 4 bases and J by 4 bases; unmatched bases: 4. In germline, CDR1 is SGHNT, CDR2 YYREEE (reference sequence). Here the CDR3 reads CASSPDRGRETQYF. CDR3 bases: TGTGCCAGCAGCCCTGACAGGGGGCGAGAGACCCAGTACTTC.

This CDR3 is CASSPRGAALGADTQYF. In DNA, the CDR3 is TGTGCCAGCAGCCCTCGGGGGGCAGCCCTAGGTGCAGATACGCAGTATTTT. The rearrangement uses TRBV9 and TRBJ2-3; D perhaps matches TRBD2 (7 bases). V shed 4 bases and J shed 4 bases, with 22 bases lying between them. The germline CDR1 and CDR2 sequences are SGDLS and YYNGEE. The CDR3 spans 17 residues.

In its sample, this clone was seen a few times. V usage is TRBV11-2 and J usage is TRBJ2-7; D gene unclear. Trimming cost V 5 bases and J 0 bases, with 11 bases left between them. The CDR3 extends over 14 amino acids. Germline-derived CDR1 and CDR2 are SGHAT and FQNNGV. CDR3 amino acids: CASSLGWSSYEQYF. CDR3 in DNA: TGTGCCAGCAGCCTAGGCTGGAGCTCCTACGAGCAGTACTTC.

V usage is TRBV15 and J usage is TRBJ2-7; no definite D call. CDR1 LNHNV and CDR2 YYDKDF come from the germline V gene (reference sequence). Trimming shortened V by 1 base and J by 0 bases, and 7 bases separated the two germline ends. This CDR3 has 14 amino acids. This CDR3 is CATSRGYGSYEQYF. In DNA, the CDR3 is TGTGCCACCAGCAGAGGCTACGGCTCCTACGAGCAGTACTTC.

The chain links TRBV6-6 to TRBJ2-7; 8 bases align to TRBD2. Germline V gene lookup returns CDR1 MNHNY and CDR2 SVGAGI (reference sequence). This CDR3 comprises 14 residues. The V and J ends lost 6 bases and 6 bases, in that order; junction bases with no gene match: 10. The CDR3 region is CASRGSGGPGEQYF. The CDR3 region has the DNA TGTGCCAGCAGGGGATCGGGGGGGCCAGGCGAGCAGTACTTC.

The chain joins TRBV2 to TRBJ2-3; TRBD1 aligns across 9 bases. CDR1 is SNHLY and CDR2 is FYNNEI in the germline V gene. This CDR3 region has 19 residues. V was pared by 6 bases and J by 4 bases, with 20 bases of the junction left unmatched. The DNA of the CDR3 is TGTGCCAGCAGAGCGGGACAGGGCTCCGTATTTGCGATCCCAGATACGCAGTATTTT. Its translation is CASRAGQGSVFAIPDTQYF.

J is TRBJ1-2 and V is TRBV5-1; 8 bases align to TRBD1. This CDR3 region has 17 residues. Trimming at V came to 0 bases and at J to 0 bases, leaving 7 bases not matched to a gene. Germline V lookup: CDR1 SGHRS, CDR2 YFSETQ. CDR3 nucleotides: TGCGCCAGCAGCTTGGGTGGGACAGGCCTCTCTAACTATGGCTACACCTTC. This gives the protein CASSLGGTGLSNYGYTF.

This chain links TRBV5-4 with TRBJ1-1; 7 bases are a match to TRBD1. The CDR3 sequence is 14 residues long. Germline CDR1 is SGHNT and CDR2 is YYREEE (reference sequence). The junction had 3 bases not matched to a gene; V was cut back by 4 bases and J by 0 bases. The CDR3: CASSRTGMNTEAFF. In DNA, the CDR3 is TGTGCCAGCAGCCGGACAGGAATGAACACTGAAGCTTTCTTT.

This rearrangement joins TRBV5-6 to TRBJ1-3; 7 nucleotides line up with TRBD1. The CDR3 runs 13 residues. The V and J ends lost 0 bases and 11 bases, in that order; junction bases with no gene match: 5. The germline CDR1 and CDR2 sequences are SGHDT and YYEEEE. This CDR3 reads CASSLEDRVPIYF. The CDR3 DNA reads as TGTGCCAGCAGCTTGGAAGACAGGGTACCCATATATTTT.

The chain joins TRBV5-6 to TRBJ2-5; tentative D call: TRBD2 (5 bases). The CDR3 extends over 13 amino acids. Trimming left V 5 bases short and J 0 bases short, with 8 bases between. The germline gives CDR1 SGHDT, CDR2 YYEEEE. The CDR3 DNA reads TGTGCCAGCAGTACCGGGAACCAAGAGACCCAGTACTTC. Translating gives CASSTGNQETQYF.

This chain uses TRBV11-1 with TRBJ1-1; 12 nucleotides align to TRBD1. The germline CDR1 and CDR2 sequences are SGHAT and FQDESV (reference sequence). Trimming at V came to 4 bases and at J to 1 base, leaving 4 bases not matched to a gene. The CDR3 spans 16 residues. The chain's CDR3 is CASSSGQGAQNTEAFF. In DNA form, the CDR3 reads TGTGCCAGCAGCTCGGGACAGGGGGCTCAGAACACTGAAGCTTTCTTT.

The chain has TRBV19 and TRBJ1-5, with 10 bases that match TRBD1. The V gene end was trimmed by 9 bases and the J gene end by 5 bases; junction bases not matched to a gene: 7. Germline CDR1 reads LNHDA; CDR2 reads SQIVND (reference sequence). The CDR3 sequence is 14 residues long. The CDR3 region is CASRPGQGYQPQHF. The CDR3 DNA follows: TGTGCCAGCCGACCGGGACAGGGGTATCAGCCCCAGCATTTT.

The CDR3 is CASSPSQGARYGYTF. CDR3 nucleotide sequence: TGTGCCAGCAGCCCATCACAGGGGGCGCGGTATGGCTACACCTTC. The rearrangement links TRBV7-8 to TRBJ1-2; 9 positions match TRBD1. V shed 5 bases and J 5 bases; nucleotides not matched to a gene: 9. The CDR3 totals 15 residues. In germline, CDR1 is SGHVS, CDR2 FQNEAQ.

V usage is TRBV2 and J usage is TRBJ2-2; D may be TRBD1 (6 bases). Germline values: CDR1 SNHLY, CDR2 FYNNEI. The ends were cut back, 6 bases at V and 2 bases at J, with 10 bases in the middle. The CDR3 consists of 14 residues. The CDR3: CASSRDTNTGELFF. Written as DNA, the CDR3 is TGTGCCAGCAGCCGGGACACCAACACCGGGGAGCTGTTTTTT.

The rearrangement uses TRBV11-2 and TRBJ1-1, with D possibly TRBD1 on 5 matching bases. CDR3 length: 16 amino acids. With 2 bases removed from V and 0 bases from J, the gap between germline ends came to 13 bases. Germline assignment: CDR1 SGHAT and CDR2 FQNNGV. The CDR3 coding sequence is TGTGCCAGCAGCTTACCTCGCGGGGGGATGAACACTGAAGCTTTCTTT. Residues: CASSLPRGGMNTEAFF.

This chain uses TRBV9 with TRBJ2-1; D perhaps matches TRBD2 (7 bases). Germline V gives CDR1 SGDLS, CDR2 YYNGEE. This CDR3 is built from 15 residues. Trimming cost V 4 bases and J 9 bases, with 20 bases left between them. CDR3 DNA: TGTGCCAGCAGCCCCGGCGCGGGGGCGGACGTTGAGCAGTTCTTC. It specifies CASSPGAGADVEQFF.

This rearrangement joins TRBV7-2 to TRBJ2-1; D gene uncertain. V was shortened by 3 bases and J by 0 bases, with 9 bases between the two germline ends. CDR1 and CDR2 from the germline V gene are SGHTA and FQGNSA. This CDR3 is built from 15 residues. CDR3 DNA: TGTGCCAGCAGCTTTGACCCTAGCTCCTACAATGAGCAGTTCTTC. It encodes CASSFDPSSYNEQFF. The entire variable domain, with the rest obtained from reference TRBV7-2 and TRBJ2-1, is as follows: GAGVSQSPSNKVTEKGKDVELRCDPISGHTALYWYRQSLGQGLEFLIYFQGNSAPDKSGLPSDRFSAERTGGSVSTLTIQRTQQEDSAVYLCASSFDPSSYNEQFFGPGTRLTVL.

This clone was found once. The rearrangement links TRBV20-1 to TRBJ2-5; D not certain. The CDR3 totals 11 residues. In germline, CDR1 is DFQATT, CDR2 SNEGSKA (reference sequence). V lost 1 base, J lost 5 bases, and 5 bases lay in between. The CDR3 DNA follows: TGCAGTGCTAGAGTCGCGGAGACCCAGTACTTC. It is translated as CSARVAETQYF.

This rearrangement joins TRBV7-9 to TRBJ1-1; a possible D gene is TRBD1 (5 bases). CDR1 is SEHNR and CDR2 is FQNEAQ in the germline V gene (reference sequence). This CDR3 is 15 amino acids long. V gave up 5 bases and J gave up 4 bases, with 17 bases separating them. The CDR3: CASSLPQSRGTEAFF. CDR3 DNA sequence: TGTGCCAGCAGCCTCCCGCAGTCTAGGGGCACTGAAGCTTTCTTT.

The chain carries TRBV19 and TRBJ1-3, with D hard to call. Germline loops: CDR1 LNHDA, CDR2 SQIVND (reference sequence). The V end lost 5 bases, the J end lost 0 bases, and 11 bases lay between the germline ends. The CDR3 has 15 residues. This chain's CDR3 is CASSWATYSGNTIYF. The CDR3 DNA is TGTGCCAGTAGTTGGGCTACCTACTCTGGAAACACCATATATTTT.

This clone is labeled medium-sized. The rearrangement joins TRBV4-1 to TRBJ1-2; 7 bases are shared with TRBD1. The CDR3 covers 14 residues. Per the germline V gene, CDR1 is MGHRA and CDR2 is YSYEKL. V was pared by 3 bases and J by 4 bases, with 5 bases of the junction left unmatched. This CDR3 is CASSQTGLGYGYTF. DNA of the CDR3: TGCGCCAGCAGCCAGACAGGGTTGGGCTATGGCTACACCTTC.

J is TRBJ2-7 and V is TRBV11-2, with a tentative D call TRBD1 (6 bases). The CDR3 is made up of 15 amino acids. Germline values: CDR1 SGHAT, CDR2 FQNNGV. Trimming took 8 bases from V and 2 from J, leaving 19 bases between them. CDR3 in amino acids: CASGLRVDRTYEQYF. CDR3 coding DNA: TGTGCCAGCGGACTCAGGGTGGACAGAACCTACGAGCAGTACTTC.

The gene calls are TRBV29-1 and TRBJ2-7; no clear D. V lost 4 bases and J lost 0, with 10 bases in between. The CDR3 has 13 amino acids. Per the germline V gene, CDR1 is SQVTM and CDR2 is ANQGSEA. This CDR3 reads CSVVARSSYEQYF. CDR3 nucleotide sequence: TGCAGCGTTGTTGCAAGGAGCTCCTACGAGCAGTACTTC.